The 14 T cell receptor beta chains given below trace back to one sample, sequenced in a study of blood T cell repertoires in COVID-19. Sequencing used immunoSEQ multiplex PCR; TCRdb keeps in-frame clones, though not all of them. The top ten clones hold around 11% of a sample with about 98,000 clones, about 84% of them seen once. The sequenced sample was peripheral blood. Receptors originate from a woman of 80 years or more with acute or convalescent COVID-19.

The chain carries TRBV5-5 and TRBJ2-5, with unresolved D. The CDR3 totals 13 residues. Germline lookup yields CDR1 SGHKS and CDR2 YYEKEE (reference sequence). V was pared by 7 bases and J by 1 base, with 11 bases between. The CDR3, as DNA: TGTGCCAGCCGAGGAGTAGCCCAAGAGACCCAGTACTTC. This gives the protein CASRGVAQETQYF.

A note on this clone: One end of the junction varies from germline; a read error may be responsible. The gene calls are TRBV10-3 and TRBJ2-3; 9 nucleotides match TRBD1. This CDR3 has 13 amino acids. CDR1 ENHRY and CDR2 SYGVKD come from the germline V gene. The CDR3 here is CAISESRDRARNF. The CDR3 region has the DNA TGTGCCATCAGTGAGTCCCGGGACAGGGCACGGAATTTT.

A single count supports this clone. The chain uses TRBV6-1 and TRBJ2-1, with 9 bases fitting TRBD1. This CDR3 contains 16 residues. CDR1 is MNHNS, CDR2 SASEGT, per germline. J lost 8 bases, V lost 4 bases, and 12 bases had no gene match. CDR3 nucleotides: TGTGCCAGCAGTGCGAGTCCGGGACAGGGTAGGGATGAGCAGTTCTTC. Translating gives CASSASPGQGRDEQFF.

V usage is TRBV3-1 (or the pseudogene TRBV3-2) and J usage is TRBJ1-2; 7 nucleotides line up with TRBD1. CDR3 length equals 13 residues. V shed 8 bases, J shed 2 bases, and the junction held 5 bases outside the gene matches. Germline V lookup: CDR1 LGHDT, CDR2 YNNKEL (reference sequence). This CDR3 is CASGGGSNYGYTF. CDR3 bases: TGTGCCAGCGGAGGGGGCTCCAACTATGGCTACACCTTC.

The chain recombines TRBV15 with TRBJ2-2; TRBD1 aligns across 12 bases. Germline CDR1 reads LNHNV; CDR2 reads YYDKDF (reference sequence). The CDR3 spans 15 residues. The ends lost 3 bases at V and 7 bases at J; junction bases unmatched: 3. The CDR3 bases are TGTGCCACCAGCAGGGGACAGGGGGCACACGGGGAGCTGTTTTTT. Its protein product is CATSRGQGAHGELFF. The whole variable domain, remainder taken from reference TRBV15 and TRBJ2-2, is DAMVIQNPRYQVTQFGKPVTLSCSQTLNHNVMYWYQQKSSQAPKLLFHYYDKDFNNEADTPDNFQSRRPNTSFCFLDIRSPGLGDTAMYLCATSRGQGAHGELFFGEGSRLTVL.

The chain joins TRBV2 to TRBJ1-2; 8 bases line up with TRBD1. Germline CDR1 reads SNHLY; CDR2 reads FYNNEI. Trimming cost V 7 bases and J 6 bases; bases outside gene matches: 7. The CDR3 has 13 amino acids. The CDR3, as DNA: TGTGCCAGCAATTCAGGGGGCTTCGATGGCTACACCTTC. It yields the protein CASNSGGFDGYTF.

V is TRBV7-2 and J is TRBJ1-2, with 9 positions matching TRBD1. Unmatched junction bases numbered 9, after V lost 5 bases and J lost 5 bases. The germline V gene encodes CDR1 SGHTA and CDR2 FQGNSA. The CDR3 consists of 15 residues. The CDR3, as DNA: TGTGCCAGCAGCCCTCAGGACAGGGGCCTTTATGGCTACACCTTC. As protein: CASSPQDRGLYGYTF.

The chain's CDR3 is CASSLVANSPLHF. The CDR3 coding sequence is TGTGCCAGCAGCTTGGTGGCAAATTCACCCCTCCACTTT. The rearrangement links TRBV5-6 to TRBJ1-6; D gene uncertain. V lost 0 bases to trimming and J lost 7 bases, with 5 bases between them. Germline lookup yields CDR1 SGHDT and CDR2 YYEEEE. The CDR3 is 13 residues long.

The chain links TRBV5-4 to TRBJ2-5; D remains unclear. This CDR3 contains 13 residues. Germline V CDR1 and CDR2: SGHNT, YYREEE (reference sequence). Trimming stripped 0 bases from V and 5 bases from J, with 8 bases between. The CDR3 region is CASSLGLLETQYF. As DNA, the CDR3 is TGTGCCAGCAGCTTGGGACTTCTGGAGACCCAGTACTTC.

The chain links TRBV1 to TRBJ2-3; the table's D call, TRBD2, has no DNA check behind it. TRBV1 is deemed a pseudogene. This CDR3 has 20 residues. In nucleotides, the CDR3 is TGCACCAGCAGCCAAGCTCGGACTAGCGGGGGATCCCCCTCCACAGATACGCAGTATTTT. Its translation is CTSSQARTSGGSPSTDTQYF.

V is TRBV5-1 and J is TRBJ2-3; D is possibly TRBD1 (6 bases). V was cut by 5 bases and J by 0 bases, with 13 bases left in between. This CDR3 has 15 residues. The germline gives CDR1 SGHRS, CDR2 YFSETQ. Written as DNA, the CDR3 is TGCGCCAGCAGAGGAACAGGGTCTAGCACAGATACGCAGTATTTT. Amino acid sequence: CASRGTGSSTDTQYF.

This chain uses TRBV19 with TRBJ1-1; D is possibly TRBD1 (6 bases). This CDR3 region has 12 residues. Per the germline V gene, CDR1 is LNHDA and CDR2 is SQIVND (reference sequence). CDR3 residues: CVTGTLNTEAFF. For the CDR3, the DNA is TGTGTAACCGGGACACTGAACACTGAAGCTTTCTTT.

This clone was observed a few times. The rearrangement uses TRBV5-1 and TRBJ1-4, with D tentatively TRBD1 (5 bases). Looked up from germline, CDR1 is SGHRS and CDR2 is YFSETQ. The CDR3 has 15 residues. V was clipped by 4 bases and J by 8 bases, with 18 bases between them. The CDR3 bases are TGCGCCAGCAGCCCACGTACGGGGGGACGCGAAAAACTGTTTTTT. This gives the protein CASSPRTGGREKLFF.

V gene TRBV30 combines with J gene TRBJ1-1, with TRBD1 matching over 7 bases. This CDR3 has 14 amino acids. With V trimmed by 4 bases and J by 0 bases, 5 bases remained unmatched. Germline assignment: CDR1 GTSNPN and CDR2 SVGIG (reference sequence). Written as DNA, the CDR3 is TGTGCCTGGACTATGGGACAGCTGAACACTGAAGCTTTCTTT. Translating it yields CAWTMGQLNTEAFF. The entire variable domain, with the rest obtained from reference TRBV30 and TRBJ1-1, is as follows: SQTIHQWPATLVQPVGSPLSLECTVEGTSNPNLYWYRQAAGRGLQLLFYSVGIGQISSEVPQNLSASRPQDRQFILSSKKLLLSDSGFYLCAWTMGQLNTEAFFGQGTRLTVV.